This T cell receptor (beta chain) was found in a study of blood T cell repertoires in COVID-19. Study as a whole: Spain, Italy and the United States supplied samples that represented acute and convalescent COVID-19. PBMCs, B-cell-depleted T cells, or T cells provided the cDNA or gDNA that made up the material.

Sequencing used immunoSEQ multiplex PCR; TCRdb keeps in-frame clones, though not all of them. The table lists about 170,000 clones, around nine tenths of them singletons. Participants' reported clinical history set cohort assignment. Germline V gives CDR1 LNHNV, CDR2 YYDKDF (reference sequence). The CDR3 covers 18 residues. With V trimmed by 0 bases and J by 2 bases, 10 bases remained unmatched. The sequence derives from a woman younger than 30 who had recovered from COVID-19. V gene TRBV15 combines with J gene TRBJ2-4, with 7 bases matching TRBD2. The sequenced material came from PBMCs or T cells enriched from blood (not recorded which). The CDR3 nucleotides are TGTGCCACCAGCAGAGATAGGGTGACTAGCCTCTCCAAAAACATTCAGTACTTC. Residues: CATSRDRVTSLSKNIQYF.